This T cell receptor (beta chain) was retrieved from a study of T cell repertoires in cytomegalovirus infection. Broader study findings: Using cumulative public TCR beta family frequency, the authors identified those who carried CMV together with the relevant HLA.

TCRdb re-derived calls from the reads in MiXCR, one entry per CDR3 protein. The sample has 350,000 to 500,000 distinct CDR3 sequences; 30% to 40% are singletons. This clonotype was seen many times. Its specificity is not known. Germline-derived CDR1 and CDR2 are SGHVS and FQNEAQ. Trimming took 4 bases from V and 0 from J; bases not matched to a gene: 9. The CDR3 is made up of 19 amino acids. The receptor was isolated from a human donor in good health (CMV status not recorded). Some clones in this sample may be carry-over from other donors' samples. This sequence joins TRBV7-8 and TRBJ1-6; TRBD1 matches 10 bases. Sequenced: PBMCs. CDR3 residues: CASSSDRGLTSSYNSPLHF. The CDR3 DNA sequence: TGTGCCAGCAGCTCAGACAGGGGGCTAACGAGCTCCTATAATTCACCCCTCCACTTT. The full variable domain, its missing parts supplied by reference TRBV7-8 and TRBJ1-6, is GAGVSQSPRYKVAKRGQDVALRCDPISGHVSLFWYQQALGQGPEFLTYFQNEAQLDKSGLPSDRFFAERPEGSVSTLKIQRTQQEDSAVYLCASSSDRGLTSSYNSPLHFGNGTRLTVT.